This entry lists 28 T cell receptor beta chains sequenced from one sample in a study of early T cells in non-severe SARS-CoV-2 infection. A single record per CDR3 protein comes from TCRdb applying MiXCR to the 5' RACE reads. The sample lists roughly 45,000 distinct CDR3 sequences, more than 9% occurring once. Source material: whole blood. These receptors came from an adult who was a healthcare worker with PCR-confirmed SARS-CoV-2 infection or an uninfected control (not recorded which).

This clonotype was counted many times. The chain has TRBV24-1 and TRBJ1-5; TRBD1 aligns across 12 bases. Germline V CDR1 and CDR2: KGHDR, SFDVKD. J lost 7 bases, V lost 9 bases, and 6 bases had no gene match. The CDR3 is 14 amino acids. The CDR3 DNA reads TGTGCCACCCGGGACAGGGGGCTTGGGCAGCCCCAGCATTTT. It translates to CATRDRGLGQPQHF.

This clonotype was seen many times. The chain links TRBV6-5 to TRBJ2-7; 11 bases are a match to TRBD2. Germline loops: CDR1 MNHEY, CDR2 SVGAGI. The CDR3 totals 15 residues. Trimming took 6 bases from V and 3 from J; bases not matched to a gene: 7. The CDR3 spells CASRATGTSGYEQYF. Written as DNA, the CDR3 is TGTGCCAGCAGAGCGACCGGGACTAGCGGCTACGAGCAGTACTTC.

This clonotype was counted at least ten times. V and J are TRBV20-1 and TRBJ2-3; D is possibly TRBD1 (5 bases). Trimming removed 2 bases from V and 1 base from J, with 10 bases in between. Germline V lookup: CDR1 DFQATT, CDR2 SNEGSKA (reference sequence). The CDR3 covers 14 residues. The CDR3 spells CSARFPRGTDTQYF. The CDR3, as DNA: TGCAGTGCTAGATTTCCCAGGGGCACAGATACGCAGTATTTT.

The chain joins TRBV7-2 to TRBJ2-2, with 9 bases identical to TRBD1. The CDR3 is made up of 17 amino acids. V was clipped by 1 base and J by 3 bases; unmatched bases: 6. CDR1 is SGHTA and CDR2 is FQGNSA in the germline V gene. The CDR3 here is CASSLDWDRDYTGELFF. CDR3 sequence (DNA): TGTGCCAGCAGCTTAGATTGGGACAGGGATTACACCGGGGAGCTGTTTTTT.

This clonotype was counted ten times or more. The chain couples TRBV20-1 to TRBJ2-7, with 7 bases identical to TRBD2. J gave up 0 bases and V 5 bases, and 7 bases lay outside the gene matches. The CDR3 extends over 14 amino acids. Per germline, CDR1 DFQATT and CDR2 SNEGSKA (reference sequence). CDR3: CSAAPSGSSYEQYF. As DNA, the CDR3 is TGCAGTGCTGCCCCTAGCGGCAGCTCCTACGAGCAGTACTTC.

The chain joins TRBV28 to TRBJ2-1; perhaps TRBD2 as D (6 bases). V was shortened by 6 bases and J by 4 bases, with 7 bases between the two germline ends. Germline V gene data show CDR1 as MDHEN and CDR2 as SYDVKM. The CDR3 has 12 residues. The CDR3 DNA reads as TGTGCCAGCAGGGGACTTTACAATGAGCAGTTCTTC. It yields the protein CASRGLYNEQFF.

This clonotype has at least ten counts. Relative to the germline gene, one junction end is altered; a read error may explain this. The chain employs TRBV5-1 and TRBJ1-2, with D unresolved. The CDR3 consists of 14 residues. CDR1 is SGHRS and CDR2 is YFSETQ in the germline V gene. CDR3: CASSIGGKWDGYTF. The DNA for the CDR3 is TGTGCCAGCAGCATTGGCGGGAAATGGGATGGCTACACCTTC.

This clonotype was counted ten times or more. V is TRBV7-2 and J is TRBJ2-7, with a possible D match to TRBD2 (5 bases). Trimming took 5 bases from V and 4 from J, leaving 21 bases between them. CDR3 length equals 16 residues. CDR1 SGHTA and CDR2 FQGNSA come from the germline V gene. The chain's CDR3 is CASSRLDSNRPYEQYF. The CDR3 DNA reads as TGTGCCAGCAGCCGACTGGACTCAAATCGTCCTTACGAGCAGTACTTC.

This clonotype was seen repeatedly, ten times or more. The rearrangement links TRBV10-2 to TRBJ2-3; no clear D. There are 11 residues in the CDR3. Per germline, CDR1 WSHSY and CDR2 SAAADI. Deletions cut 4 bases from V and 4 bases from J, with 3 bases between. The CDR3 coding sequence is TGCGCCAGCAGTGTGTCAGATACGCAGTATTTT. Translated, it gives CASSVSDTQYF.

This clonotype was counted at least ten times. The chain employs TRBV27 and TRBJ2-7; 7 bases match TRBD2. Germline trimming cut 6 bases from V and 3 bases from J; bases unmatched to any gene: 8. Per germline, CDR1 MNHEY and CDR2 SMNVEV (reference sequence). The CDR3 contains 14 residues. Here the CDR3 DNA reads TGTGCCAGCAGAGCCGGGGGGAACCACTACGAGCAGTACTTC. Encoded protein: CASRAGGNHYEQYF.

In its sample, this clonotype was seen many times. The chain carries TRBV29-1 and TRBJ1-1; 8 nucleotides agree with TRBD1. This CDR3 comprises 14 residues. CDR1 is SQVTM, CDR2 ANQGSEA, per germline. V was clipped by 6 bases and J by 7 bases; unmatched bases: 13. In nucleotides, the CDR3 is TGCAGCGTCGCGGACAGGGCGGCGAGTATTGAAGCTTTCTTT. It yields the protein CSVADRAASIEAFF.

This clonotype came up many times. The chain uses TRBV6-1 and TRBJ1-1; 10 nucleotides line up with TRBD1. Germline V gives CDR1 MNHNS, CDR2 SASEGT. CDR3 length equals 15 residues. J lost 3 bases, V lost 6 bases, and 7 bases had no gene match. In DNA, the CDR3 is TGTGCCAGCAGGAGAGGGACAGGGGACGACACTGAAGCTTTCTTT. This encodes CASRRGTGDDTEAFF.

The chain has TRBV5-1 and TRBJ2-2; no firm D call. The CDR3 runs 14 residues. V was clipped by 4 bases and J by 6 bases, with 13 bases between them. CDR1 and CDR2 from the germline V gene are SGHRS and YFSETQ. The DNA of the CDR3 is TGCGCCAGCAGCCTGGGTTTTAAGGCCGGGGAGCTGTTTTTT. Translation gives CASSLGFKAGELFF.

The V and J genes are TRBV6-2 or TRBV6-3 and TRBJ1-1; possibly TRBD1 for D (6 bases). The CDR3 is 14 amino acids. Trimming removed 3 bases at V and 2 bases at J, with 10 bases between. CDR1 is MNHEY, CDR2 SVGEGT, per germline. CDR3 region: CASSYKTGNTEAFF. The CDR3 bases are TGTGCCAGCAGTTATAAGACAGGTAACACTGAAGCTTTCTTT.

This clonotype has just a few counts. This chain connects TRBV7-2 to TRBJ1-1; D gene ambiguous. The CDR3 loop spans 15 amino acids. Germline V lookup: CDR1 SGHTA, CDR2 FQGNSA. Trimming removed 1 base at V and 2 bases at J, with 11 bases between. The CDR3 loop reads CASSLGPGLNTEAFF. For the CDR3, the DNA is TGTGCCAGCAGCTTAGGGCCAGGTTTAAACACTGAAGCTTTCTTT.

This clonotype showed up many times. The chain recombines TRBV12-3 or TRBV12-4 with TRBJ1-1, with no clear D. V lost 6 bases to trimming and J lost 11 bases, with 19 bases between them. The CDR3 is 13 amino acids. The CDR3, as DNA: TGTGCCAGCAGGGCACGACGCCTCGTGGATGCTTTCTTT. Translation: CASRARRLVDAFF.

Many counts were recorded for this clonotype. The gene calls are TRBV7-2 and TRBJ2-7; D remains unclear. Trimming stripped 2 bases from V and 4 bases from J, with 3 bases between. The V gene's germline CDR1 is SGHTA and CDR2 FQGNSA. The length of the CDR3 is 11 residues. The CDR3 nucleotides read TGTGCCAGCAGCTTAAATTACGAGCAGTACTTC. Residues: CASSLNYEQYF.

This clonotype was seen more than once but under ten times. This rearrangement joins TRBV4-3 to TRBJ2-2; D uncertain. This CDR3 is built from 14 residues. The V gene lost 1 base and the J gene lost 5 bases, with 8 bases spanning the gap. CDR1 is LGHNA and CDR2 is YSLEER in the germline V gene. The CDR3 DNA sequence: TGCGCCAGCAGCCAAGGCTGGGAAACCGGGGAGCTGTTTTTT. Protein sequence: CASSQGWETGELFF.

This clonotype came up a few times. The chain recombines TRBV25-1 with TRBJ1-5, with D hard to call. Germline CDR1 and CDR2: MGHDK and SYGVNS. The CDR3 is made up of 13 amino acids. The V end lost 6 bases, the J end lost 0 bases, and 6 bases lay between the germline ends. In nucleotides, the CDR3 is TGTGCCAGCAGAGCGGGTAGCAATCAGCCCCAGCATTTT. It yields the protein CASRAGSNQPQHF.

The sample holds many counts of this clonotype. The chain links TRBV7-6 to TRBJ2-7; D is tentatively TRBD1 or TRBD2 (6 bases each). CDR3 length: 13 residues. Germline V CDR1 and CDR2: SGHVS, FNYEAQ. Trimming removed 5 bases from V and 7 bases from J, with 15 bases in between. CDR3 protein: CASSRDFQGEQYF. The CDR3 DNA reads as TGTGCCAGCAGCCGGGACTTCCAGGGGGAGCAGTACTTC.

The chain recombines TRBV5-1 with TRBJ2-1, with 10 bases aligning to TRBD2. Germline V CDR1 and CDR2: SGHRS, YFSETQ. J gave up 1 base and V 4 bases, and 8 bases lay outside the gene matches. The CDR3 runs to 17 residues. Here the CDR3 reads CASSPTPSGSSYNEQFF. CDR3 DNA sequence: TGCGCCAGCAGCCCAACCCCTAGCGGGAGTTCCTACAATGAGCAGTTCTTC.

As DNA, the CDR3 is TGCAGTGCTAGGGCGAGTACCACAGCGGGAAAGTACGAGCAGTACTTC. This encodes CSARASTTAGKYEQYF. This chain joins TRBV20-1 and TRBJ2-7; TRBD2 aligns across 7 bases. Germline-derived CDR1 and CDR2 are DFQATT and SNEGSKA (reference sequence). The V and J ends lost 3 bases and 4 bases, in that order; junction bases with no gene match: 15. The CDR3 length is 16 residues.

This clonotype was found many times. The chain links TRBV7-9 to TRBJ2-3; no clear D gene. Between the trimmed V and J ends, which lost 6 bases and 1 base, there was a span of 8 bases. CDR3 length: 13 residues. Looked up from germline, CDR1 is SEHNR and CDR2 is FQNEAQ (reference sequence). The CDR3 DNA reads as TGTGCCAGCAGTCCAGGTCGCACAGATACGCAGTATTTT. It specifies CASSPGRTDTQYF.

This clonotype was counted at least ten times. This chain connects TRBV29-1 to TRBJ1-1; possibly TRBD1 for D (6 bases). CDR3 length equals 12 residues. Germline V lookup: CDR1 SQVTM, CDR2 ANQGSEA. Between the trimmed V and J ends, which lost 5 bases and 1 base, there was a span of 8 bases. CDR3 sequence reads: CSVRQANTEAFF. The CDR3 DNA is TGCAGCGTTAGACAGGCGAACACTGAAGCTTTCTTT.

This clonotype was observed at least ten times. The J gene is TRBJ1-5, the V gene TRBV28; D ambiguous. This CDR3 comprises 12 residues. The V gene lost 7 bases and the J gene lost 11 bases, with 15 bases spanning the gap. CDR1 and CDR2 from the germline V gene are MDHEN and SYDVKM. CDR3 sequence (DNA): TGTGCCAGCACCTCGGGCCCTCGGGCCCAGCATTTT. This sequence encodes CASTSGPRAQHF. Full variable domain (missing parts from reference TRBV28 and TRBJ1-5): DVKVTQSSRYLVKRTGEKVFLECVQDMDHENMFWYRQDPGLGLRLIYFSYDVKMKEKGDIPEGYSVSREKKERFSLILESASTNQTSMYLCASTSGPRAQHFGDGTRLSIL.

In its sample, this clonotype was seen many times. This chain connects TRBV28 to TRBJ2-7; 8 nucleotides agree with TRBD2. V shed 5 bases, J shed 12 bases, and the junction held 12 bases outside the gene matches. Germline lookup yields CDR1 MDHEN and CDR2 SYDVKM. This CDR3 region has 13 residues. DNA of the CDR3: TGTGCCAGCAGTGAAACGGGGACTAGAGGCTGGTACTTC. It specifies CASSETGTRGWYF.

V is TRBV11-2 and J is TRBJ2-5, with D possibly TRBD1 on 6 matching bases. V lost 1 base and J 0 bases, leaving 9 bases between the germline ends. The germline V gene has CDR1 SGHAT and CDR2 FQNNGV. The CDR3 contains 15 residues. In DNA form, the CDR3 reads TGTGCCAGCAGCTTAGCGACAGGAAACCAAGAGACCCAGTACTTC. Protein sequence: CASSLATGNQETQYF.

This rearrangement joins TRBV12-5 to TRBJ1-5, with D unresolved. The length of the CDR3 is 11 residues. Germline CDR1 and CDR2: LGHNT and FRNRAP. V was trimmed by 9 bases and J by 8 bases, leaving 11 bases between them. For the CDR3, the DNA is TGTGCTAGCCTAAGTGGGGAGCCCCAGCATTTT. Its translation: CASLSGEPQHF.